The source of this T cell receptor (beta chain) is a study of T-cell reconstitution after alpha-beta-depleted transplantation in children. The TCRbeta library incorporated unique molecular identifiers. One entry per CDR3 protein, called by TCRdb with MiXCR from the PCR reads. The table lists about 690,000 distinct CDR3 sequences, 16% of them singletons, with 1.1% in the top ten. The CDR3 has 15 amino acids. V was clipped by 6 bases and J by 3 bases, with 20 bases between them. Looked up from germline, CDR1 is GTSNPN and CDR2 is SVGIG (reference sequence). The receptor comes from a human donor who donated a stem cell graft to a child with acute myeloid leukemia. This chain joins TRBV30 and TRBJ1-1; D is possibly TRBD1 (5 bases). This material consisted of PBMCs from the stem cell graft donor, taken from the stem cell graft. CDR3 amino acids: CACPKLEGSDTEAFF. Written as DNA, the CDR3 is TGTGCCTGCCCGAAGTTAGAGGGGTCGGACACTGAAGCTTTCTTT.